This record covers a single T cell receptor (beta chain). Its antigen is as yet unknown. Primers: 60 Vbeta forward and 13 Jbeta reverse. Data came from immunoSEQ multiplex PCR; TCRdb stores just in-frame clones and leaves some out. The sample includes about 120,000 clones, about two thirds seen only once; the top ten take approximately 8.6%. The data originate from a study of cytomegalovirus exposure and HLA in healthy donors. The V end was cut by 2 bases, the J end by 1 base, with 11 bases between. The CDR3 spans 15 residues. CDR1 and CDR2 from the germline V gene are MNHNS and SASEGT. The study, taken as a whole, reports: As a later analysis revealed, the rate of TCR association differed by HLA locus, with DRB1 most and HLA-C fewest. Per published reports, the classifier diagnosed cytomegalovirus status with high specificity and sensitivity. The majority of CMV-associated TCR beta chains were reported as apparently HLA-restricted in a later analysis. Immune exposure information available was restricted to CMV serostatus.

The chain recombines TRBV6-1 with TRBJ1-1, with a weak D call TRBD1 (5 bases). The receptor's source is a man aged 25 to 40 in good health and CMV-seropositive. Specimen: PBMCs. CDR3 loop: CASSENWGGNTEAFF. The CDR3 bases are TGTGCCAGCAGTGAAAACTGGGGGGGGAACACTGAAGCTTTCTTT.